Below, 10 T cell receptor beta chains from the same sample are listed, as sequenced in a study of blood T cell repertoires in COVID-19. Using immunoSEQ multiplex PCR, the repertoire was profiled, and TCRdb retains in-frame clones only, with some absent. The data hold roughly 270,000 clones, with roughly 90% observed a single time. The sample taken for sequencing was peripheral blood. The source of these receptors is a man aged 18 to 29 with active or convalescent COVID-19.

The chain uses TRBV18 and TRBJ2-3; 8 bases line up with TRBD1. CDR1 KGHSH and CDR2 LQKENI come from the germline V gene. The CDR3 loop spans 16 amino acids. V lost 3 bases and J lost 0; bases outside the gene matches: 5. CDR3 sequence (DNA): TGTGCCAGCTCACCCCGGACAGGGTCGAGCACAGATACGCAGTATTTT. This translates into CASSPRTGSSTDTQYF.

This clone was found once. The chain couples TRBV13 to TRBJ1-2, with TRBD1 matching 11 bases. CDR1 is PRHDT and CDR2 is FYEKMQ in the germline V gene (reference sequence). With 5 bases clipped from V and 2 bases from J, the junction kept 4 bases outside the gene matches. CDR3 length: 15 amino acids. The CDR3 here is CASSHGTGGNYGYTF. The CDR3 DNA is TGTGCCAGCAGCCATGGGACAGGGGGGAACTATGGCTACACCTTC.

The CDR3 nucleotides are TGCAGCGTTGAAGATCGCTTCAGGGACACGAACTATGGCTACACCTTC. Its translation is CSVEDRFRDTNYGYTF. J is TRBJ1-2 and V is TRBV29-1; D possibly corresponds to TRBD1 (6 bases). The ends were cut back, 0 bases at V and 2 bases at J, with 16 bases in the middle. Germline loops: CDR1 SQVTM, CDR2 ANQGSEA. The CDR3 spans 16 residues.

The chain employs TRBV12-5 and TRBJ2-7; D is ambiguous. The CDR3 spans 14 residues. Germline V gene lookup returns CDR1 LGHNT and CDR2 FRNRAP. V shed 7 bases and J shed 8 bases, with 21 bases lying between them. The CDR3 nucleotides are TGTGCTAGTGTGAGGCTCTCCCATTCTATGAAGCAGTACTTC. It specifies CASVRLSHSMKQYF.

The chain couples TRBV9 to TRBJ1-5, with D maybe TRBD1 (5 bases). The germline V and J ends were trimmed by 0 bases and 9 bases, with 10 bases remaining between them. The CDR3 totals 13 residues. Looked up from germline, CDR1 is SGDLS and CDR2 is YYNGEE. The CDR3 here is CASSVDLRGPQHF. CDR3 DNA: TGTGCCAGCAGCGTAGACCTAAGGGGGCCCCAGCATTTT.

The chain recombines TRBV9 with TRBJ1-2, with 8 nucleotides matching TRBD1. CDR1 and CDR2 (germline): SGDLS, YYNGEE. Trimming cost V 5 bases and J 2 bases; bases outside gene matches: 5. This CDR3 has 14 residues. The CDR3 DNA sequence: TGTGCCAGCAGTGCGGGACAGGCCAACTATGGCTACACCTTC. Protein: CASSAGQANYGYTF.

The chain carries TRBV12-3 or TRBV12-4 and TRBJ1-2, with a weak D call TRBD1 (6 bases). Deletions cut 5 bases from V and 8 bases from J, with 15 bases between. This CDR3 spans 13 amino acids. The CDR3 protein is CASSPYRVYGYTF. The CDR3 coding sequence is TGTGCCAGCAGTCCATACAGGGTCTACGGCTACACCTTC.

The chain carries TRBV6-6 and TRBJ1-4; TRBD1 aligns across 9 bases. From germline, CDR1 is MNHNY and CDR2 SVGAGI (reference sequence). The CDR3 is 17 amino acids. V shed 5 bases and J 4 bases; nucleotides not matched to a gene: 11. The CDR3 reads CASSPSRDRVGNEKLFF. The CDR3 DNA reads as TGTGCCAGCAGTCCGTCCCGGGACAGGGTTGGTAATGAAAAACTGTTTTTT.

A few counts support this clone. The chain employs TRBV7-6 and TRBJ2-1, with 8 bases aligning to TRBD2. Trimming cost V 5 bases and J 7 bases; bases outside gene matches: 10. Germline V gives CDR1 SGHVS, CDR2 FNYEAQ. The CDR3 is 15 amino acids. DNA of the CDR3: TGTGCCAGCAGCGTCGGGGGGGGACCCATGAATGAGCAGTTCTTC. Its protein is CASSVGGGPMNEQFF.

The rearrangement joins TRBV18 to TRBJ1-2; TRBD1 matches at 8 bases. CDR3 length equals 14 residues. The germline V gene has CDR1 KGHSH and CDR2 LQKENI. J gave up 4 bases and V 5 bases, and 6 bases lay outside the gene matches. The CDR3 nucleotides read TGTGCCAGCTCAGCCGGACAGGGCGGCTATGGCTACACCTTC. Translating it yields CASSAGQGGYGYTF.